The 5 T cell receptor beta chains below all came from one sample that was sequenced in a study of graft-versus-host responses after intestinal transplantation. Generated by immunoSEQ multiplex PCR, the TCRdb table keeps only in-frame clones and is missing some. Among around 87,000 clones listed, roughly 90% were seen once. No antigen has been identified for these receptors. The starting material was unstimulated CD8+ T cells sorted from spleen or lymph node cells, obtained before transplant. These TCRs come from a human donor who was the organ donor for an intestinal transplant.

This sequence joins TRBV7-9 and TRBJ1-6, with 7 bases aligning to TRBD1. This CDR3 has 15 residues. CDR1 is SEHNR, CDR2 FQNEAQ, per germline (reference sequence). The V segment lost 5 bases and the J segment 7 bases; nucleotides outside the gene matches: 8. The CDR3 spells CASSTAGGLNSPLHF. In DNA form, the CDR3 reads TGTGCCAGCAGCACCGCAGGGGGTCTAAATTCACCCCTCCACTTT.

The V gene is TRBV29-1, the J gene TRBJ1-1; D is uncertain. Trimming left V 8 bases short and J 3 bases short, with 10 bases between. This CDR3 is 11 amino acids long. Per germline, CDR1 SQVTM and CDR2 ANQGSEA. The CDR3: CSICRDTEAFF. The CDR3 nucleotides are TGCAGCATCTGCCGGGACACTGAAGCTTTCTTT.

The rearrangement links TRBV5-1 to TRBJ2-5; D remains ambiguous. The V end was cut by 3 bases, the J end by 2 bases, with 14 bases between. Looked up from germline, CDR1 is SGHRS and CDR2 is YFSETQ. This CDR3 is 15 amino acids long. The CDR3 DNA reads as TGCGCCAGCAGCTCCACCCTACAGATTCAAGAGACCCAGTACTTC. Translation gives CASSSTLQIQETQYF. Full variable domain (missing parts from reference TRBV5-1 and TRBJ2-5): KAGVTQTPRYLIKTRGQQVTLSCSPISGHRSVSWYQQTPGQGLQFLFEYFSETQRNKGNFPGRFSGRQFSNSRSEMNVSTLELGDSALYLCASSSTLQIQETQYFGPGTRLLVL.

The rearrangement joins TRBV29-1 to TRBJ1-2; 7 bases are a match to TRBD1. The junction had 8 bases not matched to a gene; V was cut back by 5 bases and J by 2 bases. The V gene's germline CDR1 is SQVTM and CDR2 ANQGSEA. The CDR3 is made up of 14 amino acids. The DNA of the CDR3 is TGCAGCGTTTTTCGGACAGGTCCCAACTATGGCTACACCTTC. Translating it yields CSVFRTGPNYGYTF.

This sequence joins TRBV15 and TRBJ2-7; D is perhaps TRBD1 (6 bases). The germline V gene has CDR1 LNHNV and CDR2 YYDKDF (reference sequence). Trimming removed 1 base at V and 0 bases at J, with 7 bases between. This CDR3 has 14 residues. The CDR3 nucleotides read TGTGCCACCAGCAGAGCACAGGGCTCCTACGAGCAGTACTTC. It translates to CATSRAQGSYEQYF.